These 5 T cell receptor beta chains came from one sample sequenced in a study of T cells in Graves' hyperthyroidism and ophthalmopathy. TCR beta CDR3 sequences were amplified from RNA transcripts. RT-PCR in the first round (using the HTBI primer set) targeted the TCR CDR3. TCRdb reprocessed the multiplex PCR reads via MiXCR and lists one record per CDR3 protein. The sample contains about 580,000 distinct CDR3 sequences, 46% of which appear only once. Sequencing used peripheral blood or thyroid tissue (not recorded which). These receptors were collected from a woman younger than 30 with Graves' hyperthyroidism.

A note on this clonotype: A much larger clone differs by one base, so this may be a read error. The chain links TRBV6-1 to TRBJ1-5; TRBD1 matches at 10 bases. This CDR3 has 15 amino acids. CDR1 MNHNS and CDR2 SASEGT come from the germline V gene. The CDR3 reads CTSRLDRGEDQPQHF. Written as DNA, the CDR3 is TGTACCAGCAGGTTGGACAGGGGGGAGGATCAGCCCCAGCATTTT.

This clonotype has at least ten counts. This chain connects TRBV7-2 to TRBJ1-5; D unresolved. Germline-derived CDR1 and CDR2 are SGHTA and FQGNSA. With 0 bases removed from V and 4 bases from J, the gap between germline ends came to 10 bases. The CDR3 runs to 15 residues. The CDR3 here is CASSLASGINQPQHF. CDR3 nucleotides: TGTGCCAGCAGCTTAGCATCTGGGATTAATCAGCCCCAGCATTTT.

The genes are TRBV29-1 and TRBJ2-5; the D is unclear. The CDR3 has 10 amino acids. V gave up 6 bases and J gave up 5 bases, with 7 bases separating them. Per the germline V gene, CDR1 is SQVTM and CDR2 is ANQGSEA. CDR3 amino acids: CSVRDETQYF. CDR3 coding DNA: TGCAGCGTGAGAGACGAGACCCAGTACTTC.

The CDR3 sequence is CASSDRTGVSQPQHF. Written as DNA, the CDR3 is TGTGCCAGCAGTGACCGGACAGGGGTTAGTCAGCCCCAGCATTTT. The chain has TRBV6-4 and TRBJ1-5, with 9 bases that match TRBD1. The germline V gene encodes CDR1 MRHNA and CDR2 SNTAGT. V shed 2 bases, J shed 6 bases, and the junction held 5 bases outside the gene matches. There are 15 residues in the CDR3.

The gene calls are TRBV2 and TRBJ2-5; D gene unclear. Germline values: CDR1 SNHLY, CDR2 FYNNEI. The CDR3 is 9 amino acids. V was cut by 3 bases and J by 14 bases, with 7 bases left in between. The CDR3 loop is CASSDQVYF. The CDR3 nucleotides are TGTGCCAGCAGTGATCAGGTCTACTTC.